The 9 T cell receptor beta chains listed next were all sequenced from one sample in a study of blood T cell repertoires in COVID-19. Produced via immunoSEQ multiplex PCR; TCRdb's table is partial and in-frame only. This sample has about 53,000 clones; more than 75% occur once, and the top ten carry 4%. Sequences were obtained from peripheral blood. Every receptor here comes from a man over 45 with acute or convalescent COVID-19.

The gene calls are TRBV10-1 and TRBJ2-5, with 8 bases lining up with TRBD2. CDR3 size: 16 residues. Looked up from germline, CDR1 is WNHNN and CDR2 is SYGVQD (reference sequence). Trimming cost V 5 bases and J 1 base; bases outside gene matches: 9. The CDR3 bases are TGCGCCAGCAGTTTGTCCAGGAGCGGGGGCCAAGAGACCCAGTACTTC. Amino acid sequence: CASSLSRSGGQETQYF.

The rearrangement uses TRBV6-1 and TRBJ1-5; a possible D gene is TRBD1 (5 bases). CDR3 size: 15 residues. CDR1 and CDR2 from the germline V gene are MNHNS and SASEGT. V lost 2 bases and J 6 bases, leaving 14 bases between the germline ends. CDR3 sequence reads: CASSEKGSGGQPQHF. DNA of the CDR3: TGTGCCAGCAGTGAAAAGGGGTCAGGCGGTCAGCCCCAGCATTTT.

The DNA of the CDR3 is TGTGCCAGCAGCGTAGCTACAGGGGGTGAAAAACTGTTTTTT. This sequence encodes CASSVATGGEKLFF. V and J are TRBV9 and TRBJ1-4; TRBD1 matches 8 bases. The CDR3 contains 14 residues. The V and J ends lost 0 bases and 7 bases, in that order; junction bases with no gene match: 2. CDR1 is SGDLS and CDR2 is YYNGEE in the germline V gene.

This sequence joins TRBV5-6 and TRBJ1-1; D uncertain. CDR3 length: 12 amino acids. Trimming left V 3 bases short and J 4 bases short, with 7 bases between. Germline-derived CDR1 and CDR2 are SGHDT and YYEEEE. CDR3 nucleotide sequence: TGTGCCAGCAGCTGGCAGATCACTGAAGCTTTCTTT. It encodes CASSWQITEAFF.

The chain combines TRBV27 with TRBJ2-1; D is undetermined. Germline CDR1 MNHEY, CDR2 SMNVEV (reference sequence). This CDR3 is built from 16 residues. Trimming pared 0 bases from V and 5 bases from J, leaving 14 bases between. The CDR3 sequence: CASSLSRVPLNNEQFF. CDR3 sequence (DNA): TGTGCCAGCAGTTTATCGCGTGTGCCCCTGAACAATGAGCAGTTCTTC.

This chain joins TRBV30 and TRBJ2-2, with D hard to call. The germline V gene has CDR1 GTSNPN and CDR2 SVGIG (reference sequence). The CDR3 extends over 16 amino acids. V lost 2 bases and J 1 base, leaving 14 bases between the germline ends. The CDR3 is CAWSPLLRQNTGELFF. In DNA form, the CDR3 reads TGTGCCTGGAGTCCCTTACTAAGGCAGAACACCGGGGAGCTGTTTTTT.

The V gene is TRBV12-3 or TRBV12-4, the J gene TRBJ1-4; D is unresolved. This CDR3 spans 12 amino acids. The germline V and J ends were trimmed by 3 bases and 7 bases, with 6 bases remaining between them. In nucleotides, the CDR3 is TGTGCCAGCAGTTTGTTCGGTGAAAAACTGTTTTTT. Its protein product is CASSLFGEKLFF.

This chain connects TRBV7-9 to TRBJ1-1; tentatively, D is TRBD1 (5 bases). Germline V gene data show CDR1 as SEHNR and CDR2 as FQNEAQ (reference sequence). This CDR3 is 14 amino acids long. V was cut by 3 bases and J by 1 base, with 9 bases left in between. The CDR3 here is CASSFQRGNTEAFF. The CDR3 nucleotides read TGTGCCAGCAGCTTCCAAAGGGGGAACACTGAAGCTTTCTTT.

The V gene is TRBV10-3, the J gene TRBJ2-7; TRBD1 matches 11 bases. Germline CDR1 reads ENHRY; CDR2 reads SYGVKD. The CDR3 spans 14 residues. Germline trimming cut 7 bases from V and 6 bases from J; bases unmatched to any gene: 8. The CDR3 sequence: CAITSGQGVGEQYF. CDR3 sequence (DNA): TGTGCCATCACCTCGGGACAGGGGGTTGGCGAGCAGTACTTC.